This passage covers 17 T cell receptor beta chains from one sample sequenced in a study of identical twins. TCRdb reprocessed the 5' RACE reads via MiXCR and lists one record per CDR3 protein. The sample yields a few hundred thousand distinct CDR3 sequences, approximately 10% seen once. This sample was also put to use in a study of yellow fever vaccine responses in identical twins.

Sequencing was done on a sample of PBMCs. These receptors all stem from a woman younger than 30 in good health.

V gene TRBV6-5 combines with J gene TRBJ2-3; D uncertain. Per the germline V gene, CDR1 is MNHEY and CDR2 is SVGAGI. The CDR3 spans 16 residues. The ends were cut back, 2 bases at V and 0 bases at J, with 12 bases in the middle. The CDR3 bases are TGTGCCAGCAGTTACGACATAGAACCTAGCACAGATACGCAGTATTTT. Translating it yields CASSYDIEPSTDTQYF.

This clonotype was detected many times. The CDR3 loop reads CASSDGPSYLNYGYTF. CDR3 coding DNA: TGTGCCAGCAGTGACGGGCCGTCATACCTAAACTATGGCTACACCTTC. This chain links TRBV6-1 with TRBJ1-2, with no clear D. Germline CDR1 reads MNHNS; CDR2 reads SASEGT. The CDR3 has 16 residues. V dropped 3 bases and J dropped 2 bases, with 16 bases sitting between them.

The V and J genes are TRBV5-4 and TRBJ2-2; perhaps TRBD2 as D (6 bases). Germline loops: CDR1 SGHNT, CDR2 YYREEE (reference sequence). Trimming took 2 bases from V and 4 from J, leaving 12 bases between them. This CDR3 is 15 amino acids long. CDR3 amino acids: CASSLAGRGTGELFF. The CDR3 DNA follows: TGTGCCAGCAGCTTAGCGGGCCGGGGCACCGGGGAGCTGTTTTTT.

This clonotype was picked up a small number of times. The J gene is TRBJ1-6, the V gene TRBV20-1; D remains unclear. With 0 bases removed from V and 6 bases from J, the gap between germline ends came to 9 bases. Germline values: CDR1 DFQATT, CDR2 SNEGSKA (reference sequence). This CDR3 comprises 14 residues. Written as DNA, the CDR3 is TGCAGTGCTAGAGACCGAAATAGTAATTCACCCCTCCACTTT. Translated, it gives CSARDRNSNSPLHF.

CDR3: CSALDPREQFF. CDR3 nucleotides: TGCAGCGCCCTTGATCCTAGGGAGCAGTTCTTC. This chain connects TRBV29-1 to TRBJ2-1, with D hard to call. V lost 7 bases and J lost 10, with 14 bases in between. Germline V gene data show CDR1 as SQVTM and CDR2 as ANQGSEA. The CDR3 sequence is 11 residues long.

This clonotype showed up many times. The chain combines TRBV27 with TRBJ2-1, with 15 nucleotides matching TRBD2. After removal of 5 bases from V and 7 bases from J, the junction contained 3 bases not matched to a gene. Germline V gives CDR1 MNHEY, CDR2 SMNVEV (reference sequence). CDR3 size: 15 residues. CDR3 amino acids: CASSGLAGGINEQFF. CDR3 DNA sequence: TGTGCCAGCAGTGGACTAGCGGGAGGGATAAATGAGCAGTTCTTC.

The sample holds a few counts of this clonotype. The chain combines TRBV5-1 with TRBJ2-3; D call uncertain. This CDR3 has 12 residues. Germline V CDR1 and CDR2: SGHRS, YFSETQ. With 3 bases removed from V and 3 bases from J, the gap between germline ends came to 5 bases. CDR3: CASSSKTDTQYF. Written as DNA, the CDR3 is TGCGCCAGCAGCTCGAAGACAGATACGCAGTATTTT.

J is TRBJ1-1 and V is TRBV6-4; D not resolved. The CDR3 spans 13 residues. CDR1 is MRHNA and CDR2 is SNTAGT in the germline V gene. With 4 bases removed from V and 5 bases from J, the gap between germline ends came to 11 bases. The CDR3 coding sequence is TGTGCCAGCAGTGTTACCCGAGATACTGAAGCTTTCTTT. Its translation is CASSVTRDTEAFF.

This clonotype has a handful of counts. V is TRBV7-9 and J is TRBJ2-7; TRBD2 matches at 7 bases. The CDR3 covers 16 residues. Germline V gene lookup returns CDR1 SEHNR and CDR2 FQNEAQ (reference sequence). With 2 bases clipped from V and 5 bases from J, the junction kept 12 bases outside the gene matches. CDR3 sequence reads: CASSLTFREGFDEQYF. CDR3 DNA: TGTGCCAGCAGCTTAACGTTTAGGGAGGGTTTCGACGAGCAGTACTTC. Drawing the rest from reference TRBV7-9 and TRBJ2-7, the complete variable domain is DTGVSQNPRHKITKRGQNVTFRCDPISEHNRLYWYRQTLGQGPEFLTYFQNEAQLEKSRLLSDRFSAERPKGSFSTLEIQRTEQGDSAMYLCASSLTFREGFDEQYFGPGTRLTVT.

This chain joins TRBV29-1 and TRBJ1-2; 9 bases fit TRBD1. Trimming at V came to 3 bases and at J to 7 bases, leaving 3 bases not matched to a gene. The germline V gene encodes CDR1 SQVTM and CDR2 ANQGSEA. This CDR3 has 12 amino acids. CDR3 sequence (DNA): TGCAGCGTTGACAACAGGGGGCTTGGCTACACCTTC. It is translated as CSVDNRGLGYTF.

This clonotype showed up many times. This chain uses TRBV6-1 with TRBJ2-1; D is undetermined. The CDR3 runs 12 residues. Germline V gives CDR1 MNHNS, CDR2 SASEGT. Deletions cut 6 bases from V and 8 bases from J, with 11 bases between. Here the CDR3 reads CASSRYWDEQFF. The CDR3 nucleotides read TGTGCCAGCAGCCGATACTGGGATGAGCAGTTCTTC.

Ten or more counts support this clonotype. The chain carries TRBV7-8 and TRBJ2-2; a weak D match, TRBD2 (6 bases). V lost 2 bases, J lost 1 base, and 8 bases lay in between. CDR3 length equals 15 residues. From germline, CDR1 is SGHVS and CDR2 FQNEAQ. CDR3: CASSLQTRNTGELFF. In DNA, the CDR3 is TGTGCCAGCAGCTTACAGACTAGGAACACCGGGGAGCTGTTTTTT.

This clonotype came up many times. This chain uses TRBV4-3 with TRBJ2-2, with TRBD1 matching 8 bases. The length of the CDR3 is 17 residues. The V and J ends lost 0 bases and 5 bases, in that order; junction bases with no gene match: 8. Germline V gene data show CDR1 as LGHNA and CDR2 as YSLEER. The CDR3 loop is CASSQEGGRGLTGELFF. CDR3 coding DNA: TGCGCCAGCAGCCAAGAGGGGGGCAGGGGGCTGACCGGGGAGCTGTTTTTT.

This clonotype was counted ten times or more. This rearrangement joins TRBV14 to TRBJ1-4, with 9 positions matching TRBD1. The CDR3 totals 18 residues. The germline V gene has CDR1 SGHDN and CDR2 FVKESK. With 0 bases clipped from V and 8 bases from J, the junction kept 13 bases outside the gene matches. CDR3 sequence reads: CASSQDLGVGQGKEKLFF. CDR3 DNA sequence: TGTGCCAGCAGCCAAGATCTCGGGGTCGGACAGGGGAAGGAAAAACTGTTTTTT.

This clonotype has at least ten counts. The V gene is TRBV5-1, the J gene TRBJ2-2; D call uncertain. Germline CDR1 SGHRS, CDR2 YFSETQ. Trimming stripped 4 bases from V and 1 base from J, with 5 bases between. The CDR3 runs to 13 residues. The CDR3 nucleotides read TGCGCCAGCAGCATGAAGAACACCGGGGAGCTGTTTTTT. Translation gives CASSMKNTGELFF.

This clonotype was seen a handful of times. V usage is TRBV3-1 and J usage is TRBJ2-1, with TRBD2 matching 11 bases. The V segment lost 6 bases and the J segment 10 bases; nucleotides outside the gene matches: 5. Germline loops: CDR1 LGHDT, CDR2 YNNKEL (reference sequence). The CDR3 consists of 13 residues. CDR3 nucleotide sequence: TGTGCCAGCAGACCCCTAGCGGGGGGCGAGCAGTTCTTC. This codes for CASRPLAGGEQFF.

The V gene is TRBV7-2, the J gene TRBJ2-7; 11 bases agree with TRBD2. The V segment lost 2 bases and the J segment 0 bases; nucleotides outside the gene matches: 6. The CDR3 is made up of 17 amino acids. Germline V gives CDR1 SGHTA, CDR2 FQGNSA. The DNA for the CDR3 is TGTGCCAGCAGCTTAACGGCTAGCGGGGGGAGCTCCTACGAGCAGTACTTC. Its protein is CASSLTASGGSSYEQYF. Full variable domain (remainder filled in from reference TRBV7-2 and TRBJ2-7): GAGVSQSPSNKVTEKGKDVELRCDPISGHTALYWYRQSLGQGLEFLIYFQGNSAPDKSGLPSDRFSAERTGGSVSTLTIQRTQQEDSAVYLCASSLTASGGSSYEQYFGPGTRLTVT.